Given below is one T cell receptor (beta chain) in context. The data originate from a study of shared clonotypes between healthy human individuals. TCRdb's table, derived via immunoSEQ multiplex PCR, lists solely in-frame clones and lacks some. This sample has around 530,000 clones, with roughly 79% found just once. Each donor was a Caucasian adult residing in Nashville, Tennessee. The sequenced material came from PBMCs. The sequence derives from a woman between 40 and 55 years old in good health. Some clones in this sample may be carry-over from other donors' samples.

DNA of the CDR3: TGTGCCAGCAGTGTCCGACAGGGGGTTGATGGCTACACCTTC. Encoded protein: CASSVRQGVDGYTF. V gene TRBV6-1 combines with J gene TRBJ1-2; the match to TRBD1 covers 9 bases. J lost 6 bases, V lost 4 bases, and 6 bases had no gene match. This CDR3 is 14 amino acids long. Germline-derived CDR1 and CDR2 are MNHNS and SASEGT.